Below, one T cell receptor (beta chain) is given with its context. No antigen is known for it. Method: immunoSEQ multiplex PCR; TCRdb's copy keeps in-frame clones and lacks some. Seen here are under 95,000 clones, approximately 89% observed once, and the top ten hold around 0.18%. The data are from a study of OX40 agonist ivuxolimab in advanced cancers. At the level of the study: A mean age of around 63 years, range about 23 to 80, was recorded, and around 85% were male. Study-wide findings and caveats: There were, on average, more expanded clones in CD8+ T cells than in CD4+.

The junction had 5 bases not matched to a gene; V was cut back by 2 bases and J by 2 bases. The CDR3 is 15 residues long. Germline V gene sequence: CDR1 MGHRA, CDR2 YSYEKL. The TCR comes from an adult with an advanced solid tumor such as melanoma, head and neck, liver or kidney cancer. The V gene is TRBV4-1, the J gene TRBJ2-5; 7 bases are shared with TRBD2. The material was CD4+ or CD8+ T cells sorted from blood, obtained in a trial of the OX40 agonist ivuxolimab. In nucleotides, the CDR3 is TGCGCCAGCAGCCAAACGGGACTACCACAAGAGACCCAGTACTTC. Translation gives CASSQTGLPQETQYF.